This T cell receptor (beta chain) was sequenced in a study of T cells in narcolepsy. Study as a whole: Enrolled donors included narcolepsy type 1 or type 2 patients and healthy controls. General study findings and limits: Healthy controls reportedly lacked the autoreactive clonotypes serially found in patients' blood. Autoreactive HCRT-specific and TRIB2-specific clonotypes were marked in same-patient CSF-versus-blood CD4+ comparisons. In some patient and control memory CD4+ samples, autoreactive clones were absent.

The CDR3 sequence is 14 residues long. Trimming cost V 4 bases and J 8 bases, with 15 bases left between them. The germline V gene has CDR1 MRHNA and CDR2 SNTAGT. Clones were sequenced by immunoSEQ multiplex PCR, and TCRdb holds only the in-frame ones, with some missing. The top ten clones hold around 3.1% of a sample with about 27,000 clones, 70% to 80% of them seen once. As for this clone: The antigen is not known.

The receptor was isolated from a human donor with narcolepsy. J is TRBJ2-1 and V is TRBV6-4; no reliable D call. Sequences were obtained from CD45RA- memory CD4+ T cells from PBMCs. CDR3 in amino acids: CASSAETSAHEQFF. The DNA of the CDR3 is TGTGCCAGCAGTGCCGAGACAAGCGCCCATGAGCAGTTCTTC.